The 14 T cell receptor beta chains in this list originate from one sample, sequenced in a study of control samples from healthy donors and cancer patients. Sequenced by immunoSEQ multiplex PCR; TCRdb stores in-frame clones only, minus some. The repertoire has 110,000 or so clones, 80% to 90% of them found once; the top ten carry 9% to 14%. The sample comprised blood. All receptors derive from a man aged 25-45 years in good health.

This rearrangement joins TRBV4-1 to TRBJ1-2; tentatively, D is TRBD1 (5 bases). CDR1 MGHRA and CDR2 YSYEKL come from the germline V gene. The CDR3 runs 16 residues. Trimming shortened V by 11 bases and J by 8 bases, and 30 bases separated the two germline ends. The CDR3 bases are TGCGCCTGCTGCCAAGGGTGGGGGGGACTGGGTGAAGGCTACACCTTC. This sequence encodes CACCQGWGGLGEGYTF.

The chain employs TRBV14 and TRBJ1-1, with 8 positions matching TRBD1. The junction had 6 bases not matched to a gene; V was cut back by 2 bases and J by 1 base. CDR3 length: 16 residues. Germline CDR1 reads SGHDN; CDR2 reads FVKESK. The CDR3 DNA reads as TGTGCCAGCAGCCAAAGGAACGGACAGGGGAACACTGAAGCTTTCTTT. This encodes CASSQRNGQGNTEAFF.

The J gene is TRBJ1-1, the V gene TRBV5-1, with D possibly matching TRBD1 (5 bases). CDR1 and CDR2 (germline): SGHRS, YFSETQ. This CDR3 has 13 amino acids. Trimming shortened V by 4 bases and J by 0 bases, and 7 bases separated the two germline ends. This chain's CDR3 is CASSGGLNTEAFF. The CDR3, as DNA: TGCGCCAGCAGCGGGGGACTGAACACTGAAGCTTTCTTT.

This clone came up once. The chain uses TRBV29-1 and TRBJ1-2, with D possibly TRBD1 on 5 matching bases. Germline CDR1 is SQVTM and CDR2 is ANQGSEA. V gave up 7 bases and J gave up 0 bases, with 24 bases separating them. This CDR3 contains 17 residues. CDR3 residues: CSAEGLDEPSANYGYTF. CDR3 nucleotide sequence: TGCAGCGCGGAGGGACTTGACGAACCCTCAGCTAACTATGGCTACACCTTC.

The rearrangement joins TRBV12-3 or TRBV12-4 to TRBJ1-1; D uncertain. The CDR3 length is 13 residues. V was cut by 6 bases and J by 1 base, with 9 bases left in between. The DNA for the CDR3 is TGTGCCAGCAGACGCGACGGGAACACTGAAGCTTTCTTT. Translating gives CASRRDGNTEAFF.

CDR3 sequence (DNA): TGCGCCAGCAGGGGGGGAGTGGACCAGCCCCAGCATTTT. Translated: CASRGGVDQPQHF. This chain joins TRBV10-2 and TRBJ1-5; D is possibly TRBD1 (5 bases). This CDR3 region has 13 residues. The germline gives CDR1 WSHSY, CDR2 SAAADI. The V end was cut by 6 bases, the J end by 7 bases, with 13 bases between.

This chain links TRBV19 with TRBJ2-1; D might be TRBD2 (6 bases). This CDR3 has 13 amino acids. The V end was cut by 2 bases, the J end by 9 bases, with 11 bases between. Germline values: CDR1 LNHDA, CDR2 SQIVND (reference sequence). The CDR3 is CASSISLASEQFF. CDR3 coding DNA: TGTGCCAGTAGTATATCACTAGCTAGTGAGCAGTTCTTC. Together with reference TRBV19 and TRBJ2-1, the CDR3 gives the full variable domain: DGGITQSPKYLFRKEGQNVTLSCEQNLNHDAMYWYRQDPGQGLRLIYYSQIVNDFQKGDIAEGYSVSREKKESFPLTVTSAQKNPTAFYLCASSISLASEQFFGPGTRLTVL.

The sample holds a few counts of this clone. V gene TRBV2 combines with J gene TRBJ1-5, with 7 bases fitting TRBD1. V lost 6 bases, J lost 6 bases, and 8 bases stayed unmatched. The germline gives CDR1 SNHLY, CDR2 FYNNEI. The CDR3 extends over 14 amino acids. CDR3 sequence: CASRWDSRSQPQHF. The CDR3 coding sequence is TGTGCCAGCAGATGGGACAGCCGGTCTCAGCCCCAGCATTTT.

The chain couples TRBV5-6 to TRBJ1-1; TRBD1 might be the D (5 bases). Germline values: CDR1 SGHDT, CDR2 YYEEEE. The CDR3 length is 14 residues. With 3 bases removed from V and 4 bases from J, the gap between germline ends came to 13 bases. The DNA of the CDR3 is TGTGCCAGCAGCTATGGAATGGGGACCACTGAAGCTTTCTTT. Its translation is CASSYGMGTTEAFF.

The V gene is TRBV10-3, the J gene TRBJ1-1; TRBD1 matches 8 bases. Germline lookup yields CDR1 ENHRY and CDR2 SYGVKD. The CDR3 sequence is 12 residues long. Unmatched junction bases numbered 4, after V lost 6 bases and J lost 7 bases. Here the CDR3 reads CAIRPQGDEAFF. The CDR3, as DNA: TGTGCCATCAGACCACAGGGGGATGAAGCTTTCTTT.

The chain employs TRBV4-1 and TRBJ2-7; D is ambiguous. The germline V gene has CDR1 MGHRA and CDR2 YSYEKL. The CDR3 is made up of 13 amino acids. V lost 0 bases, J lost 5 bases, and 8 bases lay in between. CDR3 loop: CASSQDRNNEQYV. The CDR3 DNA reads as TGCGCCAGCAGCCAAGACAGGAATAACGAGCAGTACGTC.

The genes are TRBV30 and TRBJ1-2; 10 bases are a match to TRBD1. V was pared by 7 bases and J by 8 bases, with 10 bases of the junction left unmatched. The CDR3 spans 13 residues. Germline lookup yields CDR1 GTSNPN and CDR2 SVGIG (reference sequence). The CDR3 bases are TGTGCCTCACGACAGGGGGCGTCACGGGGCTACACCTTC. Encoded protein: CASRQGASRGYTF.

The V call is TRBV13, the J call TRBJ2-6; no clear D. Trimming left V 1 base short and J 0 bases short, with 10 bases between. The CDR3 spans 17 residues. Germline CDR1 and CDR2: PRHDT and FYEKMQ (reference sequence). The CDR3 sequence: CASSLVGSTSGANVLTF. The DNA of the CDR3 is TGTGCCAGCAGCTTAGTCGGCAGTACCTCTGGGGCCAACGTCCTGACTTTC. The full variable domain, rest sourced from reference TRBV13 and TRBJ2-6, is AAGVIQSPRHLIKEKRETATLKCYPIPRHDTVYWYQQGPGQDPQFLISFYEKMQSDKGSIPDRFSAQQFSDYHSELNMSSLELGDSALYFCASSLVGSTSGANVLTFGAGSRLTVL.

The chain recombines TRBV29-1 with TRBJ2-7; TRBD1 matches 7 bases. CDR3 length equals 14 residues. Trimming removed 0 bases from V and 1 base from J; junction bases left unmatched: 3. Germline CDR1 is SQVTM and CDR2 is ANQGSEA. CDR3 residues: CSVEDTGQSYEQYF. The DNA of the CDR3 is TGCAGCGTTGAAGACACGGGACAGTCCTACGAGCAGTACTTC.